Listed below are T cell receptor beta chains from one sample, sequenced in a study of graft-versus-host responses after intestinal transplantation. Their specific antigens are unknown. Profiled with immunoSEQ multiplex PCR; TCRdb holds only in-frame clones, not every one. There are tens of thousands of clones in the sample; under 95% occur only once, and roughly 5.5% lies in the top ten. Here the sequenced sample was unstimulated CD8+ T cells sorted from spleen or lymph node cells, taken before intestinal transplant. These receptors originate from a human donor who received an intestinal transplant. Each CDR3 is given without its conserved first and last residue. Each record gives: J gene, V gene, CDR3 protein.

TRBJ1-1	TRBV6-6	SVGNTEAF
TRBJ1-1	TRBV6-6	ASRGGMNTEAF
TRBJ2-1	TRBV10-3	AISELANEQF
TRBJ1-1	TRBV5-4	ASSLGSLNTEAF
TRBJ1-2	TRBV30	AWTGTEYGYT
TRBJ2-3	TRBV4-1	ASSPQAGASTDTQY
TRBJ2-2	TRBV13	ASSIRGWNTGELF
TRBJ2-7	TRBV23-1	ASRRHGPYEQY
TRBJ1-1	TRBV7-6	ASSLGTGSGTEAF
TRBJ1-5	TRBV7-2	ASSTPQGTGEDQPQH
TRBJ2-3	TRBV7-2	ASSLAPTSTDTQY
TRBJ1-1	TRBV9	ASSKQGRTEAF
TRBJ1-1	TRBV6-6	ASSYAGGDPEAF
TRBJ2-4	TRBV13	ASSKFWGIQY
TRBJ2-3	TRBV10-3	AISEGLASSTDTQY
TRBJ2-1	TRBV7-9	ASSLNPGAEQF
TRBJ2-5	TRBV1	TSRGTSGVNRQETQY
TRBJ2-7	TRBV7-2	ASRAQGAREQY
TRBJ2-7	TRBV7-6	ASSLGVTGGTYEQY
TRBJ2-2	TRBV19	ASLYTPGQGKGGELF
TRBJ2-1	TRBV4-2	ASSQEMGLASDEQF
TRBJ2-1	TRBV25-1	ASSEKRNEQF
TRBJ1-6	TRBV27	ASSWGWDSGSYSPLH
TRBJ2-7	TRBV6-5	ASSYSSIGFEQY
TRBJ2-1	TRBV27	ASSLAGWSYNEQF
TRBJ1-1	TRBV7-3	ASSLTGANTEAF
TRBJ2-7	TRBV27	ASRAGGGGSYEQY
TRBJ1-5	TRBV19	ASSMVLWPQH
TRBJ2-5	TRBV5-1	ASSLEPSGIGETQY
TRBJ1-6	TRBV11-2	ASSLGASETGHSPLH
TRBJ1-4	TRBV4-1	ASSQADRDINEKLF
TRBJ1-2	TRBV4-1	ASSQMTGGDGYT
TRBJ2-7	TRBV27	ASRKRLAGSLYEQY
TRBJ1-6	TRBV28	ASSFPGQGSPLH
TRBJ1-3	TRBV12-2	ASLPCTIY
TRBJ2-7	TRBV7-9	ASSTSTGTGAYEQY
TRBJ1-2	TRBV20-1	SALDGYT
TRBJ1-3	TRBV5-1	ASSSDRGPGNTIY
TRBJ2-5	TRBV5-3	ARSLVYLRTSGKETQY
TRBJ2-3	TRBV15	ATSRDLGTDTQY
TRBJ2-3	TRBV4-1	ASGGRRSSGSTDTQY
TRBJ2-2	TRBV28	ASAERSGPNTGELF
TRBJ1-1	TRBV2	ASSFEAADTEAF
TRBJ2-1	TRBV6-5	ASSFPGAYNEQF
TRBJ2-5	TRBV12-5	ASGSWETQY
TRBJ2-1	TRBV5-6	ASSLVAGLAGGNEQF
TRBJ2-7	TRBV29-1	SGGHGAEQY
TRBJ1-1	TRBV27	ASEQFGQGTF
TRBJ2-2	TRBV27	ASSLFASTGELF
TRBJ2-7	TRBV6-6	ASSYRDRWYEQY
TRBJ2-1	TRBV4-1	ASSRIAGVSSYNEQF
TRBJ2-7	TRBV5-6	ASSLEDSGAYEQY
TRBJ2-5	TRBV9	ASSDAGGEETQY